What follows describes a single TCR beta chain. The sample belongs to a study of OX40 agonist ivuxolimab in advanced cancers. Libraries were prepared by immunoSEQ multiplex PCR; TCRdb keeps only in-frame clonotypes and omits some of them. The sample lists some 80,000 clones; approximately 84% were seen once. The CDR3 has 14 amino acids. The V end lost 0 bases, the J end lost 0 bases, and 7 bases lay between the germline ends. CDR1 is GTSNPN, CDR2 SVGIG, per germline (reference sequence). The chain links TRBV30 to TRBJ2-3, with D maybe TRBD1 (6 bases). Source: CD4+ or CD8+ T cells sorted from blood, taken in a trial of the OX40 agonist ivuxolimab. The TCR comes from an adult with an advanced solid tumor such as melanoma, head and neck, liver or kidney cancer. CDR3 DNA sequence: TGTGCCTGGAGTGTACAGGGCAGCACAGATACGCAGTATTTT. Translation: CAWSVQGSTDTQYF.